This TCR beta chain comes out of a study of cytomegalovirus exposure and HLA in healthy donors. This CDR3 comprises 15 residues. Germline-derived CDR1 and CDR2 are SGHTA and FQGTGA. Trimming removed 5 bases at V and 2 bases at J, with 16 bases between. Amplification used 60 Vbeta primers and 13 Jbeta primers. Sequenced by immunoSEQ multiplex PCR; TCRdb stores in-frame clones only, minus some. The sample includes under 70,000 clones, around four fifths seen only once; the top ten take roughly 5.1%. The receptor's source is a male donor in good health and CMV-seropositive. This chain links TRBV7-3 with TRBJ2-7, with a weak D call TRBD2 (7 bases). Sequencing was done on a sample of PBMCs. This CDR3 reads CASSRTGGPTYEQYF. CDR3 DNA: TGTGCCAGCAGCCGGACGGGGGGCCCGACCTACGAGCAGTACTTC.